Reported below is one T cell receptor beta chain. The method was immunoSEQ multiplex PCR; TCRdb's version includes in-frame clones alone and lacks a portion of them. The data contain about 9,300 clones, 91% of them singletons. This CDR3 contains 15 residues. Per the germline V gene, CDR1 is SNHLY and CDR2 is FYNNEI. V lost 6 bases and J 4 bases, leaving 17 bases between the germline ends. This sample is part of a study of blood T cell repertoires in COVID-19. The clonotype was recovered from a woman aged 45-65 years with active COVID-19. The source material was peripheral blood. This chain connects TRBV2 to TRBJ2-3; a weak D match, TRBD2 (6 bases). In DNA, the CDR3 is TGTGCCAGCAGGATGGAGGCCCGCGGGGCAGATACGCAGTATTTT. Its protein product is CASRMEARGADTQYF.